This T cell receptor beta chain stems from a study of CD8+ T cells in alopecia areata. The study's findings and limits: Mice gave a clearer picture of TCR sharing than patients did, possibly for HLA-related reasons.

A word on this clone: As yet, its antigen is unknown.

cDNA reverse transcribed from extracted RNA served as the sequencing template. TCRdb keeps only in-frame clones here, not all; method: immunoSEQ multiplex PCR. This table holds more than 200,000 clones, approximately 47% found once. V gave up 6 bases and J gave up 0 bases, with 6 bases separating them. Germline values: CDR1 PRHDT, CDR2 FYEKMQ (reference sequence). The CDR3 runs to 12 residues. Treatment reported: oral pan-JAK inhibitor, 5-10 mg twice daily. Samples from alopecia areata patients were lesional scalp punch biopsies and peripheral blood. This sequence was found in a human donor with alopecia areata. This material consisted of CD4+ T cells sorted from blood, taken at roughly week 38, from a patient treated with tofacitinib. This chain joins TRBV13 and TRBJ2-7; no definite D call. The CDR3 coding sequence is TGTGCCAGCAGGTACAGCTCCTACGAGCAGTACTTC. This translates into CASRYSSYEQYF.